This TCR beta chain derives from a study of blood T cells in healthy people across ages. Combining a sample-barcoded 5' primer with a J-beta primer mix, a second PCR ran for about 7 to 12 cycles. TCRdb reprocessed the 5' RACE reads with MiXCR, giving one entry per CDR3 protein. The sample carries fewer than 800,000 distinct CDR3 sequences, 20% to 30% recorded once. Germline values: CDR1 SQVTM, CDR2 ANQGSEA. This CDR3 is 12 amino acids long. The V end was cut by 4 bases, the J end by 4 bases, with 8 bases between. This sample also belongs to another study, concerning T cells of mothers and their children. In that study: The people who donated were a few healthy Caucasian mothers and their six children.

The material sequenced was blood. The receptor was derived from a boy aged 5-17 years in good health. The chain couples TRBV29-1 to TRBJ1-5; no clear D gene. CDR3 nucleotide sequence: TGCAGCGTTGCCAACTCGAATCAGCCCCAGCATTTT. Amino acid sequence: CSVANSNQPQHF. Together with reference TRBV29-1 and TRBJ1-5, the CDR3 gives the full variable domain: SAVISQKPSRDICQRGTSLTIQCQVDSQVTMMFWYRQQPGQSLTLIATANQGSEATYESGFVIDKFPISRPNLTFSTLTVSNMSPEDSSIYLCSVANSNQPQHFGDGTRLSIL.